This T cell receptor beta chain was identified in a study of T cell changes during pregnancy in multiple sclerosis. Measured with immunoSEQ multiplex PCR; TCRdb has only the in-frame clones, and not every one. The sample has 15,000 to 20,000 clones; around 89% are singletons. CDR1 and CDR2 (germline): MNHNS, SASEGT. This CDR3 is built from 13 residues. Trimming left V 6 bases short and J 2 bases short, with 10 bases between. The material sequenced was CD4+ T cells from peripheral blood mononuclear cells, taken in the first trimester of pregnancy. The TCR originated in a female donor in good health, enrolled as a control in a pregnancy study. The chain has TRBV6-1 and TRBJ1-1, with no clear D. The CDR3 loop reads CASSTLTNTEAFF. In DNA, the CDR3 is TGTGCCAGCAGCACCCTTACAAACACTGAAGCTTTCTTT.